The 6 T cell receptor beta chains reported below all come from one sample, sequenced in a study of CD8 T cells in ankylosing spondylitis. Study-wide points: Among TCR beta sequences, a motif of about 8 highly homologous variants appeared characteristic of ankylosing spondylitis blood.

Using its own MiXCR run on the 5' RACE reads, TCRdb lists one record per CDR3 protein. There are over 400,000 distinct CDR3 sequences in the sample; roughly 25% occur only once, and 0.85% to 1% lies in the top ten. These receptors' targets are unknown. The sample consisted of blood, either unsorted or a sorted T cell fraction (not recorded which). Receptor source: a male donor with ankylosing spondylitis.

This sequence joins TRBV5-1 and TRBJ1-4; 7 positions agree with TRBD1. Germline CDR1 is SGHRS and CDR2 is YFSETQ. V trimming: 0 bases; J trimming: 5 bases; junction bases outside the gene matches: 4. This CDR3 contains 15 residues. The CDR3 region is CASSLGQGENEKLFF. CDR3 bases: TGCGCCAGCAGCTTGGGACAGGGAGAAAATGAAAAACTGTTTTTT.

V usage is TRBV20-1 and J usage is TRBJ1-1, with D possibly being TRBD1 (6 bases). Germline V gives CDR1 DFQATT, CDR2 SNEGSKA (reference sequence). Between the trimmed V and J ends, which lost 0 bases and 5 bases, there was a span of 13 bases. The CDR3 extends over 14 amino acids. DNA of the CDR3: TGCAGTGCTAGAGATCGTCTAGGGGGGACTGAAGCTTTCTTT. Translation gives CSARDRLGGTEAFF.

This sequence joins TRBV5-1 and TRBJ2-7; no clear D gene. The CDR3 is 15 residues long. Germline V CDR1 and CDR2: SGHRS, YFSETQ. The V end lost 0 bases, the J end lost 6 bases, and 16 bases lay between the germline ends. In DNA form, the CDR3 reads TGCGCCAGCAGCTTGGCTGTAGTAGACCAAGGCGAGCAGTACTTC. This encodes CASSLAVVDQGEQYF.

The chain is built from TRBV24-1 and TRBJ1-2; D not certain. CDR3 length: 15 amino acids. Between the trimmed V and J ends, which lost 3 bases and 4 bases, there was a span of 14 bases. Germline assignment: CDR1 KGHDR and CDR2 SFDVKD. The CDR3, as DNA: TGTGCCACCAGTGATCCCGCGAGGTCGGTCTATGGCTACACCTTC. Encoded protein: CATSDPARSVYGYTF.

The sample holds a few counts of this clonotype. This chain uses TRBV10-3 with TRBJ2-1; D gene uncertain. Looked up from germline, CDR1 is ENHRY and CDR2 is SYGVKD. Trimming stripped 11 bases from V and 5 bases from J, with 13 bases between. This CDR3 spans 12 amino acids. In DNA form, the CDR3 reads TGTGCCGCAGCGCCACTCGACAATGAGCAGTTCTTC. Its translation is CAAAPLDNEQFF.

The chain employs TRBV14 and TRBJ2-7; perhaps D is TRBD1 or TRBD2 (5 bases each). The V end was cut by 4 bases, the J end by 1 base, with 8 bases between. CDR3 size: 13 residues. Germline-derived CDR1 and CDR2 are SGHDN and FVKESK. CDR3 nucleotides: TGTGCCAGCAGCCGGGGACGGTCCTACGAGCAGTACTTC. This encodes CASSRGRSYEQYF. The variable domain in full, with the rest retrieved from reference TRBV14 and TRBJ2-7, is EAGVTQFPSHSVIEKGQTVTLRCDPISGHDNLYWYRRVMGKEIKFLLHFVKESKQDESGMPNNRFLAERTGGTYSTLKVQPAELEDSGVYFCASSRGRSYEQYFGPGTRLTVT.